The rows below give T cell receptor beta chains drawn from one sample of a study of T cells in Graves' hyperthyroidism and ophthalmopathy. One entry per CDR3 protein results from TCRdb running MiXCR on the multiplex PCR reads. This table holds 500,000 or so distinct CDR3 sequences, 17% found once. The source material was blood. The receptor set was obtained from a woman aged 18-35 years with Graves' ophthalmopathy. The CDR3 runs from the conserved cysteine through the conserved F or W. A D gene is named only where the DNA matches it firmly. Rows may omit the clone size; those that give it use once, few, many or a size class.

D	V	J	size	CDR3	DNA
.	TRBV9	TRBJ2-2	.	CASSVGGTIAGTGELFF	TGTGCCAGCAGCGTAGGCGGCACCATCGCAGGTACCGGGGAGCTGTTTTTT
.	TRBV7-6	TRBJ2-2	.	CASSLEHFTGELFF	TGTGCCAGCAGCTTAGAGCACTTCACCGGGGAGCTGTTTTTT
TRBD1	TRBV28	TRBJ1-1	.	CASTSKGARAEMNTEAFF	TGTGCCAGCACTTCAAAGGGGGCTCGGGCAGAGATGAACACTGAAGCTTTCTTT
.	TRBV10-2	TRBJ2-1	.	CASSELGVLDEQFF	TGCGCCAGCAGTGAGTTGGGTGTTCTAGATGAGCAGTTCTTC
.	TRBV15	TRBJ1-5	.	CATSRGTDSGQPQHF	TGTGCCACCAGCAGAGGAACTGACAGCGGGCAGCCCCAGCATTTT
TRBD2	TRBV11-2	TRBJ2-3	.	CASSTRTSGKDTQYF	TGTGCCAGCAGCACCCGGACTAGCGGGAAAGATACGCAGTATTTT
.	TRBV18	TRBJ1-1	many	CASSPPLTDLNTEAFF	TGTGCCAGCTCACCACCCCTCACTGATCTAAACACTGAAGCTTTCTTT
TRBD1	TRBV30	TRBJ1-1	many	CAWSGTGRAFF	TGTGCCTGGAGTGGGACAGGGAGAGCTTTCTTT
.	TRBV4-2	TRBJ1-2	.	CASSQEQGLGYTF	TGTGCCAGCAGCCAAGAGCAAGGCCTAGGCTACACCTTC
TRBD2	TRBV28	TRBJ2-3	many	CASSDEAGTGTDTQYF	TGTGCCAGCAGTGACGAAGCGGGAACTGGCACAGATACGCAGTATTTT
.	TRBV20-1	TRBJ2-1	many	CSARVDGTEWPIRYNEQFF	TGCAGTGCTAGAGTCGACGGGACTGAGTGGCCGATAAGATACAATGAGCAGTTCTTC
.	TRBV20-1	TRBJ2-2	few	CSASLANTGELFF	TGCAGTGCTAGCCTAGCGAACACCGGGGAGCTGTTTTTT
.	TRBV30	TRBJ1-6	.	CAWTWTANSPLHF	TGTGCCTGGACCTGGACAGCGAATTCACCCCTCCACTTT
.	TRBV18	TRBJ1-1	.	CASSPPGGPNTEAFF	TGTGCCAGCTCACCACCGGGGGGGCCGAACACTGAAGCTTTCTTT
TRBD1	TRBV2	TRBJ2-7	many	CASSETGGFEQYF	TGTGCCAGCAGTGAAACAGGGGGTTTCGAGCAGTACTTC
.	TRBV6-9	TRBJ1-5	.	CASSYLPWGWAWGNQPQHF	TGTGCCAGCAGTTACTTACCTTGGGGCTGGGCCTGGGGTAATCAGCCCCAGCATTTT
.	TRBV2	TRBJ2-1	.	CATDGGSAVSYNEQLF	TGTGCCACCGACGGAGGGTCAGCAGTCTCCTACAATGAGCAGCTCTTC
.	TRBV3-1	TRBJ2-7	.	CASSPEGPDEQYF	TGTGCCAGCAGCCCGGAGGGCCCCGACGAGCAGTACTTC
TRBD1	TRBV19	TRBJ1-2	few	CASSIGQGYGYTF	TGTGCCAGTAGTATTGGACAGGGGTATGGCTACACCTTC
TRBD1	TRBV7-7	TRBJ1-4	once	CASSWDRGEKLFF	TGTGCTAGCAGTTGGGACAGGGGGGAAAAACTGTTTTTT
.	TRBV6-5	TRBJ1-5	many	CASSYDSQYQPQHF	TGTGCCAGCAGTTACGACAGCCAGTATCAGCCCCAGCATTTT
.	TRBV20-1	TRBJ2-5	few	CSARTAEQVAQYF	TGCAGTGCCCGGACCGCCGAACAAGTGGCCCAGTACTTC
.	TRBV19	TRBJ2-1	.	CASSHYISYNEQFF	TGTGCCAGTAGTCATTATATCTCCTACAATGAGCAGTTCTTC
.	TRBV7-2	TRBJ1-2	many	CASSLDGTRGYTF	TGTGCCAGCAGCTTAGATGGGACCAGAGGCTACACCTTC
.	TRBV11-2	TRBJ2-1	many	CASSLRSGGLAYNEQFF	TGTGCCAGCAGCTTAAGGAGTGGCGGACTGGCCTACAATGAGCAGTTCTTC
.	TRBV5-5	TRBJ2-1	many	CASSPGVGEQFF	TGTGCCAGCAGCCCCGGTGTCGGTGAGCAGTTCTTC
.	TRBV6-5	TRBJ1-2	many	CASSYSNNPSYGYTF	TGTGCCAGCAGTTACTCGAACAACCCGAGCTATGGCTACACCTTC
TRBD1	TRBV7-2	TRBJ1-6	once	CASSLGGLNAGTGDNSPLHF	TGTGCCAGCAGCTTAGGAGGTTTAAACGCCGGGACAGGGGATAATTCACCCCTCCACTTT
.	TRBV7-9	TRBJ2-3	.	CASSLTRERSTDTQYF	TGTGCCAGCAGCTTAACGCGGGAAAGAAGCACAGATACGCAGTATTTT
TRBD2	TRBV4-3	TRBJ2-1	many	CASSQDWLAGNNEQFF	TGCGCCAGCAGCCAAGATTGGCTAGCGGGAAACAATGAGCAGTTCTTC
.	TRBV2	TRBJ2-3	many	CASSGDFTDTQYF	TGTGCCAGCAGCGGGGACTTCACAGATACGCAGTATTTT
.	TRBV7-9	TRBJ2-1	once	CASRAVSSYNEQFF	TGTGCCAGCAGGGCGGTGAGCTCCTACAATGAGCAGTTCTTC
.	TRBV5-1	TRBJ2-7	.	CASSYDYGGAYEQYF	TGCGCCAGCAGTTATGATTATGGGGGCGCCTACGAGCAGTACTTC
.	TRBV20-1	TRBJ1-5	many	CSAVVGVNQPQHF	TGCAGTGCCGTGGTAGGGGTTAATCAGCCCCAGCATTTT